A selection of T cell receptor beta chains follows, all from one sample in a study of cytomegalovirus exposure and HLA in healthy donors. Sequencing used immunoSEQ multiplex PCR; TCRdb keeps in-frame clones, though not all of them. Of tens of thousands of clones in the sample, about 92% were seen once. The source material was PBMCs. The origin of the receptors is a man younger than 30 in good health and CMV-seronegative. Both conserved end residues are part of each CDR3. D genes are given only for firm matches. Clone size is shown for a subset of rows, as once, few, many or a class of expanded clone.

TRBV11-3	TRBJ2-1	.	TRBD2	14	CASRRTSGYNEQFF	TGTGCCAGCAGGAGGACTAGCGGGTACAATGAGCAGTTCTTC
TRBV2	TRBJ1-6	.	.	15	CASSEIKRRNSPLHF	TGTGCCAGCAGTGAAATAAAGCGCAGAAATTCACCCCTCCACTTT
TRBV27	TRBJ1-5	.	TRBD1	14	CASSLRTGDQPQHF	TGTGCCAGCAGTTTAAGGACAGGGGATCAGCCCCAGCATTTT
TRBV30	TRBJ1-4	.	.	14	CAWSVRQVDEKLFF	TGTGCCTGGAGTGTACGGCAGGTGGATGAAAAACTGTTTTTT
TRBV19	TRBJ1-4	.	TRBD1	16	CASSIWDRGTNEKLFF	TGTGCCAGTAGTATATGGGACAGGGGAACTAATGAAAAACTGTTTTTT
TRBV4-2	TRBJ2-3	.	TRBD2	20	CASSQGTSGGSYPSTDTQYF	TGTGCCAGCAGCCAAGGGACTAGCGGGGGGTCTTACCCTAGCACAGATACGCAGTATTTT
TRBV6-4	TRBJ2-2	once	.	14	CASTDSQNTGELFF	TGTGCCAGCACGGACTCCCAGAACACCGGGGAGCTGTTTTTT
TRBV28	TRBJ1-4	.	TRBD1	17	CASSLSGTERAGEKLFF	TGTGCCAGCAGTTTGTCCGGGACAGAAAGGGCAGGGGAAAAACTGTTTTTT
TRBV23-1	TRBJ2-1	.	TRBD2	18	CASSPSGRALGMDNEQFF	TGCGCCAGCAGTCCAAGCGGGAGGGCCCTCGGAATGGACAATGAGCAGTTCTTC
TRBV29-1	TRBJ1-1	few	TRBD1	13	CSVLDRADTEAFF	TGCAGCGTCCTAGACAGGGCGGACACTGAAGCTTTCTTT
TRBV7-6	TRBJ2-7	.	.	13	CASAHKENYEQYF	TGTGCCAGCGCTCACAAAGAAAACTACGAGCAGTACTTC
TRBV6-6	TRBJ1-1	.	.	12	CASTGTPAEAFF	TGTGCCAGCACCGGTACCCCGGCTGAAGCTTTCTTT
TRBV6-1	TRBJ1-4	.	.	15	CASSEPGRGGEKLFF	TGTGCCAGCAGTGAACCAGGGCGCGGGGGAGAAAAACTGTTTTTT
TRBV2	TRBJ1-2	.	.	13	CASSEKQNYGYTF	TGTGCCAGCAGTGAGAAACAGAACTATGGCTACACCTTC
TRBV6-1	TRBJ2-7	.	.	16	CASSEANREGNYEQYF	TGTGCCAGCAGTGAAGCCAACAGGGAAGGCAACTACGAGCAGTACTTC
TRBV9	TRBJ2-1	.	TRBD1	14	CASSVGTGYNEQFF	TGTGCCAGCAGCGTTGGGACAGGTTACAATGAGCAGTTCTTC